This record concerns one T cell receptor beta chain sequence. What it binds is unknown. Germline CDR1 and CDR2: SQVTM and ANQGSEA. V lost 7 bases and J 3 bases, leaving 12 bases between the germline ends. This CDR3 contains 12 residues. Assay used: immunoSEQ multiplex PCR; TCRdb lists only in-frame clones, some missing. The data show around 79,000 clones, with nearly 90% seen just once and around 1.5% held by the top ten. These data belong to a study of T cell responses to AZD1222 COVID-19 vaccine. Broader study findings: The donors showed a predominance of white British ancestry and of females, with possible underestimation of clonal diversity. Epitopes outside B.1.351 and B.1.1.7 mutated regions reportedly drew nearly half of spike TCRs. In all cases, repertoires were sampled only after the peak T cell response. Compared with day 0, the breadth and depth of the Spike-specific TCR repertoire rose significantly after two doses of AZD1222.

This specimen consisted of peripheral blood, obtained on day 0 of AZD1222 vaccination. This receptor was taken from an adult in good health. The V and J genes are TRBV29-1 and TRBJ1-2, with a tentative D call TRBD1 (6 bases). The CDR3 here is CSGGPSDYGYTF. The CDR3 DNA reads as TGCAGCGGGGGGCCGTCGGACTATGGCTACACCTTC.